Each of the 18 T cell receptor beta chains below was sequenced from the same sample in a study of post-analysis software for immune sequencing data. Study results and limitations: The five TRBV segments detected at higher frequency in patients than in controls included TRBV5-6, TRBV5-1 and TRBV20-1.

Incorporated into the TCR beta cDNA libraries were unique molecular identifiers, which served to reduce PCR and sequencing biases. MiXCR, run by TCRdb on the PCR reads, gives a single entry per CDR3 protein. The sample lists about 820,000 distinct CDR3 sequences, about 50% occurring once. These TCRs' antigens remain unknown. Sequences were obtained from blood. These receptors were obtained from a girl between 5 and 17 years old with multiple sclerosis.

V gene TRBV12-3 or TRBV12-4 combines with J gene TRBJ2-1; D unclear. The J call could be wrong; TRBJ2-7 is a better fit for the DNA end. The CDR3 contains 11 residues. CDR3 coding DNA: TGTGCCAGCAGTAGAAGCGTCGAGCAGTACTTC. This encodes CASSRSVEQYF.

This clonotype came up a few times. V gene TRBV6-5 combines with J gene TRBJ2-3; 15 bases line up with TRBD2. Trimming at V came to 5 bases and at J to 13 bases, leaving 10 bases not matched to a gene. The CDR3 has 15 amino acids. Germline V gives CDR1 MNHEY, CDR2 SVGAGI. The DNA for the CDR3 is TGTGCCAGCAGTCATCTCGGGACTAGCGGGGGGCAGGAGTATTTT. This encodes CASSHLGTSGGQEYF.

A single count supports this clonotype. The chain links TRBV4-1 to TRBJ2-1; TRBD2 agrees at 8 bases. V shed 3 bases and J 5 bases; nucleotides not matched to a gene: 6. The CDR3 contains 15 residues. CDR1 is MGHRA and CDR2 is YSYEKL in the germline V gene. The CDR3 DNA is TGCGCCAGCAGCCACGGGGGGGGCGATCACAATGAGCAGTTCTTC. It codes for CASSHGGGDHNEQFF.

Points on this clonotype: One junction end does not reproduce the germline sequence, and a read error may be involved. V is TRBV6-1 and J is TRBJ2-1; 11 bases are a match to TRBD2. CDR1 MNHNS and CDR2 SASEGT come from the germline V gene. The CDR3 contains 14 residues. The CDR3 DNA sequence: TGTGCCAGCAGAAGACTAGCGGGGAACAATAAGCAGTTCTTC. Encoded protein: CASRRLAGNNKQFF.

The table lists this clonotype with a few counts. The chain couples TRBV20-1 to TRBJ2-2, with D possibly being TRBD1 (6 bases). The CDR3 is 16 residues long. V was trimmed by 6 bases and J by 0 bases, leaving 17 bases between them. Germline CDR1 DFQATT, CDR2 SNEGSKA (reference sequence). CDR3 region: CSAYASGQSNTGELFF. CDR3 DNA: TGCAGTGCATACGCTTCCGGACAGTCGAACACCGGGGAGCTGTTTTTT.

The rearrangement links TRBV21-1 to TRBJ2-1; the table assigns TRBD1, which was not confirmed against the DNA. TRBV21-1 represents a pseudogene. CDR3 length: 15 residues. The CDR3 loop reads CASSSRDREYNEQFF. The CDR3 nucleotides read TGTGCCAGCAGCAGCCGGGACAGGGAGTACAATGAGCAGTTCTTC.

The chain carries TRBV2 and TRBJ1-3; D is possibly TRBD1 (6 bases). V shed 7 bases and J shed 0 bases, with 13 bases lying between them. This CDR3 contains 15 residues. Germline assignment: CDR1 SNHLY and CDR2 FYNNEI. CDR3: CASMEGGLSGNTIYF. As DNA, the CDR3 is TGTGCCAGCATGGAGGGGGGACTCTCTGGAAACACCATATATTTT.

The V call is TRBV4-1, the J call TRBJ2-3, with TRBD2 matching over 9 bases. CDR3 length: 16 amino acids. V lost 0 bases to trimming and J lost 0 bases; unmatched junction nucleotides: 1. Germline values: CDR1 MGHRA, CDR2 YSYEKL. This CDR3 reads CASSQDSGRSTDTQYF. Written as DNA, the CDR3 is TGCGCCAGCAGCCAAGATAGCGGGAGAAGCACAGATACGCAGTATTTT.

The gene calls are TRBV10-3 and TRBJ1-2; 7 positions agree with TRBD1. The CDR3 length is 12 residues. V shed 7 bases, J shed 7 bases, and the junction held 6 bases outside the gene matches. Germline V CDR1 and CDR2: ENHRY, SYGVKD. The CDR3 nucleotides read TGTGCCATCACAGGGGGGGCCGGTGGCTACACCTTC. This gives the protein CAITGGAGGYTF.

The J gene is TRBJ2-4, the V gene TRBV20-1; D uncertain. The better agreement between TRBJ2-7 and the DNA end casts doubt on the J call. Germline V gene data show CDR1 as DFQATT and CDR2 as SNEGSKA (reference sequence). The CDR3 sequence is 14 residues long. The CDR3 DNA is TGCAGTGCTAGAGAGTCGGGTGCACCCTACGAGCAGTACTTC. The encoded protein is CSARESGAPYEQYF.

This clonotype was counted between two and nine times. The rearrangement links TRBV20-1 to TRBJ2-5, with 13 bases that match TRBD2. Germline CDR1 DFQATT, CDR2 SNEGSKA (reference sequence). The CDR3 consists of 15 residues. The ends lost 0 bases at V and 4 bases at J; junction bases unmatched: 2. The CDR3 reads CSARELAGGRETQYF. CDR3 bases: TGCAGTGCTAGAGAACTAGCGGGGGGGCGAGAGACCCAGTACTTC.

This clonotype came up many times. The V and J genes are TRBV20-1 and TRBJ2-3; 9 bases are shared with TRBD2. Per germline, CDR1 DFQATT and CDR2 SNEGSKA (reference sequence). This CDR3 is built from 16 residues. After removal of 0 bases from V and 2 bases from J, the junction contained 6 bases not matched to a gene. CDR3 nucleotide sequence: TGCAGTGCTAGAGACCAGCGGGGGGCGTACACAGATACGCAGTATTTT. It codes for CSARDQRGAYTDTQYF.

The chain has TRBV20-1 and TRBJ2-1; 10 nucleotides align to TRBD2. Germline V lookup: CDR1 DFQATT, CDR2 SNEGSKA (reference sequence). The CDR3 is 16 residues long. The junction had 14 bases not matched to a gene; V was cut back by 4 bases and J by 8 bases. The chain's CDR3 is CSATTMGLATRDEQFF. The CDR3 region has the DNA TGCAGTGCTACAACAATGGGACTAGCGACTCGGGATGAGCAGTTCTTC.

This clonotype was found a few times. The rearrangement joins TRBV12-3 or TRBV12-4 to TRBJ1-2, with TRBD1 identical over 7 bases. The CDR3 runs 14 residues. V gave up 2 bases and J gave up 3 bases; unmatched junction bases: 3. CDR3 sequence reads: CASSLRGRHYGYTF. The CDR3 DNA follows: TGTGCCAGCAGTTTAAGGGGGCGCCACTATGGCTACACCTTC.

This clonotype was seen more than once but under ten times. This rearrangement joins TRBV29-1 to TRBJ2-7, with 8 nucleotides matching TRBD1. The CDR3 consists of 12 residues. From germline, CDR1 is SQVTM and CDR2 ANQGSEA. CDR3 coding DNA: TGCACCGTAAAGACAGGGGCCCACGAGCAGTACTTC. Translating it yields CTVKTGAHEQYF.

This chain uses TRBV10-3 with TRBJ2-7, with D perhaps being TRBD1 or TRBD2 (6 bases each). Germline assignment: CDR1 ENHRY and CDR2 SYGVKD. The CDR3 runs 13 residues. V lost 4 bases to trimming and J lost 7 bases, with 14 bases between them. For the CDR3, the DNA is TGTGCCATCAGTGGAAGGGGGGCTGGGGAGCAGTACTTC. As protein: CAISGRGAGEQYF.

The CDR3 spells CSVIAGSSLKGQFF. The CDR3 DNA reads as TGCAGTGTAATAGCGGGGAGTTCGCTCAAAGGGCAGTTCTTC. The rearrangement joins TRBV20-1 to TRBJ2-1; 8 bases are a match to TRBD2. Germline CDR1 and CDR2: DFQATT and SNEGSKA (reference sequence). The CDR3 has 14 residues. V lost 7 bases to trimming and J lost 12 bases; unmatched junction nucleotides: 17.

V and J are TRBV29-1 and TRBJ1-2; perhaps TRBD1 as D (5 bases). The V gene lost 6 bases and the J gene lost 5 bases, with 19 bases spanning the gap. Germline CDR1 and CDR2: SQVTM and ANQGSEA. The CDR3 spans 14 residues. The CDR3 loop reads CSVSMRGPTYGYTF. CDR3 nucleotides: TGCAGCGTCTCCATGCGGGGCCCCACTTATGGCTACACCTTC. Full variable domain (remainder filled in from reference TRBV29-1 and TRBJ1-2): SAVISQKPSRDICQRGTSLTIQCQVDSQVTMMFWYRQQPGQSLTLIATANQGSEATYESGFVIDKFPISRPNLTFSTLTVSNMSPEDSSIYLCSVSMRGPTYGYTFGSGTRLTVV.